The entry below describes one T cell receptor beta chain. Its matching antigen is unknown. Germline and junction disagree at one end, which may indicate a read error. Some clones are missing from TCRdb's copy, which holds only in-frame ones; the method was immunoSEQ multiplex PCR. The sample contains just over 15,000 clones, less than 90% of which appear only once. Sampled 1 year posttransplant, controls received myeloablative marrow transplants, methotrexate and a calcineurin inhibitor. The sample belongs to a study of T cells after posttransplantation cyclophosphamide. Findings of the study overall: Recipient CMV seropositivity and CMV reactivation strongly tracked TRB clonality. Skin or GI-infiltrating T cells shared few TRB sequences with blood. Donor-recipient repertoire similarity was low at 1-2 months, rising over year one.

The CDR3 totals 11 residues. Per germline, CDR1 MNHEY and CDR2 SVGAGI. Source: PBMCs, taken 350 to 400 days after allogeneic stem cell transplant with calcineurin inhibitor and methotrexate. The chain joins TRBV6-5 to TRBJ2-7; D is possibly TRBD2 (6 bases). This TCR came from a male patient in his late teens or twenties who received an allogeneic stem cell transplant from a related donor, was CMV-positive, and had no GVHD. Some T cells here may be from the graft donor. The CDR3 DNA reads TGTGCCAGCAGTTATGGCGGGATGGAGAGCTTC. Its protein is CASSYGGMESF.